These 10 T cell receptor beta chains were all obtained from the same sample, sequenced in a study of T-cell memory formation after mild COVID-19. MiXCR, applied by TCRdb to the 5' RACE reads, yields one record per CDR3 protein. The data hold approximately 46,000 distinct CDR3 sequences, with 12% observed a single time. Specimen: PBMCs or a T cell subset sorted from them (not recorded which). These receptors all come from a man aged 18-30 years who had mild COVID-19 (a few samples of this study predate the infection). Cell type and time point are not known.

The rearrangement uses TRBV18 and TRBJ1-5; D gene unclear. Germline assignment: CDR1 KGHSH and CDR2 LQKENI. With 5 bases removed from V and 4 bases from J, the gap between germline ends came to 12 bases. The CDR3 runs to 14 residues. In DNA form, the CDR3 reads TGTGCCAGCTCAAGCGCGGGGTTGAATCAGCCCCAGCATTTT. Its translation: CASSSAGLNQPQHF.

This clonotype was counted at least ten times. This rearrangement joins TRBV20-1 to TRBJ1-6; D gene unclear. The CDR3 length is 14 residues. V dropped 6 bases and J dropped 12 bases, with 21 bases sitting between them. CDR1 and CDR2 from the germline V gene are DFQATT and SNEGSKA (reference sequence). CDR3 region: CSAMDLGPLGPLHF. For the CDR3, the DNA is TGCAGTGCGATGGACCTCGGGCCGTTGGGACCCCTCCACTTT.

In its sample, this clonotype was seen a few times. The gene calls are TRBV12-3 or TRBV12-4 and TRBJ1-2, with 7 positions matching TRBD1. This CDR3 spans 13 amino acids. V shed 8 bases and J 6 bases; nucleotides not matched to a gene: 9. CDR3 sequence reads: CASQQGRVNGYTF. In nucleotides, the CDR3 is TGTGCCAGCCAACAGGGGAGAGTTAATGGCTACACCTTC.

This clonotype has just a few counts. The chain has TRBV5-6 and TRBJ2-3; unclear D gene. Per germline, CDR1 SGHDT and CDR2 YYEEEE. This CDR3 has 16 amino acids. Trimming left V 3 bases short and J 0 bases short, with 14 bases between. CDR3 nucleotide sequence: TGTGCCAGCAGCTCGCTGACTTTGGCTAGCACAGATACGCAGTATTTT. It specifies CASSSLTLASTDTQYF.

The V call is TRBV7-2, the J call TRBJ1-6, with TRBD1 as a possible D gene (6 bases). CDR3 length: 15 residues. Germline V gene sequence: CDR1 SGHTA, CDR2 FQGNSA. V lost 5 bases and J 9 bases, leaving 17 bases between the germline ends. CDR3 protein: CASSGRDILSSPLHF. The DNA for the CDR3 is TGTGCCAGCAGCGGCCGGGACATACTGAGTTCACCCCTCCACTTT.

The V gene is TRBV6-2 or TRBV6-3, the J gene TRBJ2-5; 14 nucleotides align to TRBD2. The germline gives CDR1 MNHEY, CDR2 SVGEGT. CDR3 length equals 14 residues. Trimming at V came to 8 bases and at J to 5 bases, leaving 4 bases not matched to a gene. The chain's CDR3 is CASGTSGGSETQYF. CDR3 nucleotides: TGTGCCAGCGGGACTAGCGGGGGATCTGAGACCCAGTACTTC.

This clonotype was detected a few times. V usage is TRBV10-3 and J usage is TRBJ1-5, with D unclear. Germline values: CDR1 ENHRY, CDR2 SYGVKD. The CDR3 consists of 16 residues. Trimming left V 0 bases short and J 3 bases short, with 12 bases between. CDR3 bases: TGTGCCATCAGTGAGTCGTACACCGGAGCCAATCAGCCCCAGCATTTT. It encodes CAISESYTGANQPQHF.

This clonotype has a handful of counts. The chain links TRBV7-9 to TRBJ1-1, with a possible D match to TRBD1 (5 bases). The CDR3 contains 12 residues. Germline lookup yields CDR1 SEHNR and CDR2 FQNEAQ (reference sequence). Trimming shortened V by 2 bases and J by 6 bases, and 7 bases separated the two germline ends. DNA of the CDR3: TGTGCCAGCAGCTTACGGGGCGCTGAAGCTTTCTTT. Amino acids: CASSLRGAEAFF.

A few counts support this clonotype. V usage is TRBV6-2 or TRBV6-3 and J usage is TRBJ2-2; D is undetermined. CDR3 length: 16 amino acids. The V end lost 6 bases, the J end lost 0 bases, and 14 bases lay between the germline ends. Germline CDR1 and CDR2: MNHEY and SVGEGT. The CDR3 sequence is CASSPARAANTGELFF. Written as DNA, the CDR3 is TGTGCCAGCAGCCCCGCCCGGGCAGCGAACACCGGGGAGCTGTTTTTT.

This clonotype has only a few counts. V and J are TRBV20-1 and TRBJ2-7, with D uncertain. The CDR3 is made up of 12 amino acids. CDR1 DFQATT and CDR2 SNEGSKA come from the germline V gene (reference sequence). Trimming removed 5 bases from V and 4 bases from J, with 12 bases in between. Here the CDR3 DNA reads TGCAGTGCTCAGGTAGGGCAGTACGAGCAGTACGTC. As protein: CSAQVGQYEQYV.